The rows below give T cell receptor beta chains drawn from one sample of a study of identical twins. TCRdb itself ran the 5' RACE reads through MiXCR, one entry per CDR3 protein. The sample lists some 900,000 distinct CDR3 sequences, approximately 13% seen once, with 1.5% to 2% in the top ten. Another study also made use of these data, one on yellow fever vaccine responses in identical twins.

Sequencing input: PBMCs. The receptors derive from a woman between 18 and 29 years old in good health. Both conserved end residues are part of each CDR3. Each record gives: V gene, clone size, J gene, D gene, CDR3 DNA, CDR3 protein. A D gene is named only where the DNA matches it firmly. The size field is filled for only some rows; it gives once, few, many or a size class.

TRBV2	-	TRBJ1-4	-	TGTGCCAGCAGTGGAACGGTTGCAACTAATGAAAAACTGTTTTTT	CASSGTVATNEKLFF
TRBV4-1	-	TRBJ2-1	-	TGCGCCAGCAGCCAAGATCCGACGGGGGGCGAGCAGTTCTTC	CASSQDPTGGEQFF
TRBV6-5	few	TRBJ2-4	-	TGTGCCAGCAGTTTAGCGGAGGGTAACATTCAGTACTTC	CASSLAEGNIQYF
TRBV4-1	many	TRBJ1-2	-	TGCGCCAGCAGCCAAGATCCTTGGGACACACACACCTTC	CASSQDPWDTHTF
TRBV5-1	-	TRBJ2-2	-	TGCGCCAGCAGCGTCGCAGGGCCCGGGGAGCTGTTTTTT	CASSVAGPGELFF
TRBV7-2	few	TRBJ2-3	TRBD2	TGTGCCAGCAGCCCGAGGACTAGCGGAGATACGCAGTATTTT	CASSPRTSGDTQYF
TRBV6-1	few	TRBJ1-5	-	TGTGCCAGCATGGAGGGGTTAAGCAATCAGCCCCAGCATTTT	CASMEGLSNQPQHF
TRBV3-1	-	TRBJ1-6	-	TGTGCCAGCAGCCAAGATCCCCTCCGACCGCGGGCACCCCTCCACTTT	CASSQDPLRPRAPLHF
TRBV12-3/TRBV12-4	-	TRBJ2-1	TRBD2	TGTGCCAGCATCAACCGGGCGGGAGCTGGCAATGAGCAGTTCTTC	CASINRAGAGNEQFF
TRBV29-1	-	TRBJ2-1	-	TGCAGCGTTGGACTCTACAATGAGCAGTTCTTC	CSVGLYNEQFF
TRBV12-3/TRBV12-4	-	TRBJ2-1	TRBD1	TGTGCCAGCAGTTTAACAGGGGTTAGGAATGAGCAGTTCTTC	CASSLTGVRNEQFF
TRBV6-4	many	TRBJ2-3	-	TGTGCCAGCAGTGACTCTGGGGATACGCAGTATTTT	CASSDSGDTQYF
TRBV19	few	TRBJ2-2	TRBD2	TGTGCCAGTAGTATTCTCAGCGGGGGAGCCACCGGGGAGCTGTTTTTT	CASSILSGGATGELFF
TRBV19	few	TRBJ1-1	-	TGTGCCAGTAGTATAGAAGGCACTGAAGCTTTCTTT	CASSIEGTEAFF
TRBV12-3/TRBV12-4	many	TRBJ2-7	-	TGTGCCAGCAGTAGCAGGGGTGGGTCCTACGAGCAGTACTTC	CASSSRGGSYEQYF
TRBV4-1	-	TRBJ1-4	-	TGCGCCAGCAGCCAAGTAGATCTGGGGCTGATAAATGAAAAACTGTTTTTT	CASSQVDLGLINEKLFF
TRBV20-1	many	TRBJ2-3	-	TGCAGTGCTAGAGATCCGGCAGGGCCGGGGGATACGCAGTATTTT	CSARDPAGPGDTQYF
TRBV11-2	-	TRBJ2-7	TRBD2	TGTGCCAGCAGCGTTAGCGGGACGTCCAACGAGCAGTACTTC	CASSVSGTSNEQYF
TRBV20-1	few	TRBJ2-1	TRBD2	TGCAGTGCTAGACTAGCGGGGTTTGTAGGTGAGCAGTTCTTC	CSARLAGFVGEQFF
TRBV2	-	TRBJ2-7	-	TGTGCCAGCGTGGGTAGGGGGATGTACTTC	CASVGRGMYF
TRBV15	-	TRBJ1-3	-	TGTGCCACCAGCAGTGGGCTTAACTCTGGAAACACCATATATTTT	CATSSGLNSGNTIYF
TRBV4-1	many	TRBJ2-5	-	TGCGCCAGCAGCCAAGATTTCAGCGGGCAAGAGACCCAGTACTTC	CASSQDFSGQETQYF
TRBV4-1	few	TRBJ2-5	TRBD2	TGCGCCAGCAGCCAAGGCTCCGGGACTAGCGGGGTACAAGAGACCCAGTACTTC	CASSQGSGTSGVQETQYF
TRBV27	many	TRBJ2-7	-	TGTGCCAGCAGTGGACTATCCAGCCCCCACGAGCAGTACTTC	CASSGLSSPHEQYF
TRBV20-1	many	TRBJ1-1	TRBD1	TGCAGTGCCCCTAGAGGGACAGGGGACACTGAAGCTTTCTTT	CSAPRGTGDTEAFF
TRBV12-3/TRBV12-4	-	TRBJ2-1	-	TGTGCCAGCAGCCCGGTCGTGGCGGGACCACACAATGAGCAGTTCTTC	CASSPVVAGPHNEQFF
TRBV11-2	few	TRBJ2-1	-	TGTGCCAGCAGCTTAAGAACAAAAGGTGTGAGCTCCTACAATGAGCAGTTCTTC	CASSLRTKGVSSYNEQFF
TRBV6-1	-	TRBJ1-5	-	TGTGCCAGCAGTGGGTGGGAGGGAAGGAAAAGCAATCAGCCCCAGCATTTT	CASSGWEGRKSNQPQHF
TRBV5-1	few	TRBJ2-3	-	TGCGCCAGCAGCTTGGTTGAGGGCACAGATACGCAGTATTTT	CASSLVEGTDTQYF
TRBV10-3	many	TRBJ2-1	-	TGTGCCATCAGTAAGACAGTTTATGAGCAGTTCTTC	CAISKTVYEQFF
TRBV3-1	-	TRBJ2-5	-	TGTGACAGTCTCCAGGGGGAGACCCAGTACTTC	CDSLQGETQYF
TRBV20-1	many	TRBJ2-1	TRBD2	TGCAGTGCTACAGTAGCGGGGGGTTACAATGAGCAGTTCTTC	CSATVAGGYNEQFF
TRBV12-3/TRBV12-4	few	TRBJ1-5	-	TGTGCCAGCAGCCGCGGCGATGGGCCCCAGCATTTT	CASSRGDGPQHF
TRBV19	few	TRBJ1-1	-	TGTGCCAGTAGTACCTACACGACAGTTATGAACACTGAAGCTTTCTTT	CASSTYTTVMNTEAFF
TRBV10-3	many	TRBJ2-7	-	TGTGCCATCATGGGGGGATCGGACTCCTACGAGCAGTACTTC	CAIMGGSDSYEQYF
TRBV5-1	few	TRBJ1-2	TRBD1	TGCGCCAGCAGCTGGGGTGAAGGGACAGGGTCTGGCGGCTACACCTTC	CASSWGEGTGSGGYTF
TRBV5-5	-	TRBJ2-7	TRBD2	TGTGCCAGCACCATGGGGGTAACTAGCGCCTACTACGAGCAGTACTTC	CASTMGVTSAYYEQYF
TRBV5-4	-	TRBJ2-1	-	TGTGCCAGCAGGTTGGAGTTAAACGGTAGGGACAATGAGCAGTTCTTC	CASRLELNGRDNEQFF
TRBV4-2	-	TRBJ1-3	-	TGTGCCAGCAGCCAGGCCTACAGGGATGGAAACACCATATATTTT	CASSQAYRDGNTIYF
TRBV7-9	few	TRBJ2-5	-	TGTGCCAGCAGATTTGGGGGATTGGGCGAGACCCAGTACTTC	CASRFGGLGETQYF
TRBV4-1	many	TRBJ2-1	TRBD2	TGCGCCAGCAGCCAAGAGGCTAGCGGGAGTATCGATGAGCAGTTCTTC	CASSQEASGSIDEQFF
TRBV5-1	many	TRBJ1-1	TRBD1	TGCGCCAGCAGCGACGCCGGGACAGTGAACACTGAAGCTTTCTTT	CASSDAGTVNTEAFF
TRBV5-1	many	TRBJ1-2	-	TGCGCCAGCAGCTTGGAGGGAGGAAGTGGCTACACCTTC	CASSLEGGSGYTF
TRBV28	-	TRBJ2-5	-	TGTGCCAGCAAGACAGGCGACCAAGAGACCCAGTACTTC	CASKTGDQETQYF
TRBV18	-	TRBJ2-3	-	TGTGCCAGCTCCCGGACAGTAACCACAGATACGCAGTATTTT	CASSRTVTTDTQYF